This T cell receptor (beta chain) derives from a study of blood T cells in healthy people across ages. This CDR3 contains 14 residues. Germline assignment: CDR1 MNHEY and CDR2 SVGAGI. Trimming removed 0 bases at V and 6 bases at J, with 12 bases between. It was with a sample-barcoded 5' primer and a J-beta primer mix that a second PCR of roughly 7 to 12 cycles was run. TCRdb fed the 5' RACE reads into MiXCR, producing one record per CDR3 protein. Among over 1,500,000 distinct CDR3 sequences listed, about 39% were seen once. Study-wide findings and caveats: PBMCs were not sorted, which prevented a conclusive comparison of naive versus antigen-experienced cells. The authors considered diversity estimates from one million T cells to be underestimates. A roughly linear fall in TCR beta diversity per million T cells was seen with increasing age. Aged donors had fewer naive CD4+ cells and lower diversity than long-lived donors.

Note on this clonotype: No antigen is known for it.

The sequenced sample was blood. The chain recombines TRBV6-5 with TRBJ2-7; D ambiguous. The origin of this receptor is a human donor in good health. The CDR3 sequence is CASSYSAKAGEQYF. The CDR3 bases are TGTGCCAGCAGTTACTCGGCCAAGGCAGGCGAGCAGTACTTC.